This section outlines one T cell receptor (beta chain) sequence together with its context. V trimming: 5 bases; J trimming: 4 bases; junction bases outside the gene matches: 2. The CDR3 consists of 14 residues. Germline CDR1 reads SGHAT; CDR2 reads FQNNGV. This record belongs to a study of blood T cell repertoires in COVID-19. Study as a whole: The samples span acute and convalescent COVID-19 from the United States, Italy and Spain. Nucleic acid was either cDNA or gDNA, and it came from T cells, B-cell-depleted T cells, or PBMCs.

Original analysis: It was from reference gene primer amplification that nucleated cell counts were estimated. Assay used: immunoSEQ multiplex PCR; TCRdb lists only in-frame clones, some missing. The V and J calls and clone size come from that table; D and trimming were worked out from the DNA. The sample shows under 250,000 clones, 82% of them seen only once. The gene calls are TRBV11-2 and TRBJ2-2; 9 bases line up with TRBD2. Sequenced material: peripheral blood. The sequence came from a woman aged 40 to 55 with acute or convalescent COVID-19. CDR3 nucleotide sequence: TGTGCCAGCAGCCGTAGCGGGGGCACCGGGGAGCTGTTTTTT. Protein sequence: CASSRSGGTGELFF.